The 15 T cell receptor beta chains presented below share a single source sample, sequenced in a study of T-cell memory formation after mild COVID-19. TCRdb re-called the 5' RACE reads with MiXCR, one entry per CDR3 protein. The sample consists of about 210,000 distinct CDR3 sequences, around 30% of them appearing once. The source material was PBMCs or a T cell subset sorted from them (not recorded which). The receptors stem from an adult woman who had mild COVID-19 (a few samples of this study predate the infection). Cell type and time point are not known.

This clonotype was found a few times. The chain links TRBV27 to TRBJ1-1; a weak D match, TRBD1 (5 bases). CDR3 length: 15 residues. Germline V gene sequence: CDR1 MNHEY, CDR2 SMNVEV (reference sequence). The V end lost 2 bases, the J end lost 8 bases, and 18 bases lay between the germline ends. As DNA, the CDR3 is TGTGCCAGCAGTTTAGTTATCGGGACGACTGGGGAAGCTTTCTTT. Encoded protein: CASSLVIGTTGEAFF.

This clonotype has only a few counts. The chain is built from TRBV3-1 and TRBJ1-2, with a possible D match to TRBD1 (6 bases). The CDR3 spans 13 residues. Germline loops: CDR1 LGHDT, CDR2 YNNKEL (reference sequence). Trimming removed 2 bases at V and 8 bases at J, with 12 bases between. The chain's CDR3 is CASSQPSRGGYTF. CDR3 coding DNA: TGTGCCAGCAGCCAACCGTCCAGGGGCGGCTACACCTTC. Full variable domain (rest looked up from reference TRBV3-1 and TRBJ1-2): DTAVSQTPKYLVTQMGNDKSIKCEQNLGHDTMYWYKQDSKKFLKIMFSYNNKELIINETVPNRFSPKSPDKAHLNLHINSLELGDSAVYFCASSQPSRGGYTFGSGTRLTVV.

The chain couples TRBV12-3 or TRBV12-4 to TRBJ2-7, with D possibly being TRBD1 (6 bases). The CDR3 runs to 13 residues. V was cut by 4 bases and J by 0 bases, with 7 bases left in between. CDR3 sequence: CASSSGVSYEQYF. The DNA of the CDR3 is TGTGCCAGCAGTTCAGGGGTCTCCTACGAGCAGTACTTC.

V is TRBV6-2 or TRBV6-3 and J is TRBJ1-2; D perhaps matches TRBD1 (5 bases). Deletions cut 4 bases from V and 2 bases from J, with 8 bases between. Germline assignment: CDR1 MNHEY and CDR2 SVGEGT. The CDR3 sequence is 13 residues long. CDR3 residues: CASSSTVNYGYTF. The DNA for the CDR3 is TGTGCCAGCAGTTCGACAGTCAACTATGGCTACACCTTC.

Note on this clonotype: At one end the junction does not follow the germline gene, possibly because of a read error. V and J are TRBV12-3 or TRBV12-4 and TRBJ2-7, with 7 nucleotides matching TRBD1. The CDR3 spans 14 residues. In DNA form, the CDR3 reads TGTGCCAGCAGTTTGGGGACAGCGACGTACGGGCAGTACTTC. Protein: CASSLGTATYGQYF.

This clonotype was recorded a few times. The rearrangement uses TRBV14 and TRBJ1-2; D is unresolved. Germline CDR1 is SGHDN and CDR2 is FVKESK. The CDR3 runs 12 residues. Between the trimmed V and J ends, which lost 5 bases and 4 bases, there was a span of 8 bases. For the CDR3, the DNA is TGTGCCAGCAGCACCGCGCGCTATGGCTACACCTTC. It yields the protein CASSTARYGYTF.

This clonotype was counted between two and nine times. The chain uses TRBV29-1 and TRBJ1-6; D remains ambiguous. The germline V gene has CDR1 SQVTM and CDR2 ANQGSEA. Trimming took off 1 base at V and 5 bases at J, with 18 bases between the two ends. The CDR3 totals 17 residues. CDR3 loop: CSVEGSALPEDNSPLHF. The CDR3, as DNA: TGCAGCGTTGAAGGTTCGGCACTCCCTGAGGATAATTCACCCCTCCACTTT.

The chain carries TRBV5-1 and TRBJ1-1, with 7 bases lining up with TRBD1. Germline V gives CDR1 SGHRS, CDR2 YFSETQ. This CDR3 spans 14 amino acids. V lost 4 bases to trimming and J lost 5 bases; unmatched junction nucleotides: 8. DNA for the CDR3: TGCGCCAGCAGCCAAGGGGGCGAGGGAACTGAAGCTTTCTTT. Translating gives CASSQGGEGTEAFF.

The V and J genes are TRBV7-2 and TRBJ2-7, with D unresolved. Germline V gives CDR1 SGHTA, CDR2 FQGNSA. The CDR3 has 12 residues. Trimming stripped 1 base from V and 6 bases from J, with 7 bases between. Here the CDR3 DNA reads TGTGCCAGCAGCTTAGTATTATTCGAGCAGTACTTC. It encodes CASSLVLFEQYF.

The CDR3 DNA reads TGCGCCAGCAGCCCCACGGGGGCGGGTAGACAGGGGTACTACAATGAGCAGTTCTTC. As protein: CASSPTGAGRQGYYNEQFF. J is TRBJ2-1 and V is TRBV5-1, with TRBD1 identical over 8 bases. From germline, CDR1 is SGHRS and CDR2 YFSETQ. The V and J ends lost 4 bases and 3 bases, in that order; junction bases with no gene match: 18. This CDR3 has 19 amino acids.

The gene calls are TRBV6-6 and TRBJ2-7; the match to TRBD2 covers 9 bases. Looked up from germline, CDR1 is MNHNY and CDR2 is SVGAGI (reference sequence). V dropped 6 bases and J dropped 2; count of bases not matched to a gene: 2. This CDR3 has 13 residues. The DNA for the CDR3 is TGTGCCAGCAGACCTAGCGGGGCCTACGAGCAGTACTTC. Translated, it gives CASRPSGAYEQYF.

CDR3 in amino acids: CASSLVAPGLAPETQYF. In DNA, the CDR3 is TGCGCCAGCAGCTTGGTGGCACCGGGACTAGCGCCCGAGACCCAGTACTTC. The V call is TRBV5-1, the J call TRBJ2-5, with 10 bases that match TRBD2. The CDR3 contains 17 residues. J was trimmed by 5 bases and V by 0 bases; bases with no gene match: 10. Germline CDR1 and CDR2: SGHRS and YFSETQ.

The V call is TRBV6-6, the J call TRBJ2-3; 15 nucleotides agree with TRBD2. CDR3 length: 18 residues. V shed 6 bases and J 6 bases; nucleotides not matched to a gene: 13. Germline V gene data show CDR1 as MNHNY and CDR2 as SVGAGI (reference sequence). The CDR3: CASSYGTSGGTPPDTQYF. CDR3 coding DNA: TGTGCCAGCAGCTATGGGACTAGCGGGGGGACCCCCCCGGATACGCAGTATTTT.

In this sample, this clonotype turned up a few times. CDR3 loop: CASSPRPGQGPNEKLFF. In DNA form, the CDR3 reads TGTGCCAGCAGCCCACGTCCCGGACAGGGGCCTAATGAAAAACTGTTTTTT. The chain links TRBV11-2 to TRBJ1-4; 9 nucleotides line up with TRBD1. CDR3 length equals 17 residues. Germline CDR1 is SGHAT and CDR2 is FQNNGV. The ends lost 5 bases at V and 3 bases at J; junction bases unmatched: 10. The variable domain in full, with the rest retrieved from reference TRBV11-2 and TRBJ1-4, is EAGVAQSPRYKIIEKRQSVAFWCNPISGHATLYWYQQILGQGPKLLIQFQNNGVVDDSQLPKDRFSAERLKGVDSTLKIQPAKLEDSAVYLCASSPRPGQGPNEKLFFGSGTQLSVL.

The V gene is TRBV3-1, the J gene TRBJ2-1; 8 bases line up with TRBD2. Germline-derived CDR1 and CDR2 are LGHDT and YNNKEL (reference sequence). V was clipped by 4 bases and J by 4 bases; unmatched bases: 9. This CDR3 comprises 16 residues. The CDR3 sequence: CASSPPGSGIYNEQFF. The CDR3 bases are TGTGCCAGCAGCCCCCCGGGTAGCGGGATATACAATGAGCAGTTCTTC.